This entry concerns a single T cell receptor (beta chain). The antigen is undetermined. TCRdb's copy holds only in-frame clones and misses some; the assay was immunoSEQ multiplex PCR. The sample consists of roughly 93,000 clones, roughly 93% of them appearing once. The data stem from a study of graft-versus-host responses after intestinal transplantation. Study background: Anti-thymocyte globulin was used for induction in all recipients, who then took tacrolimus and steroids for roughly 3 years.

CDR1 is GTSNPN, CDR2 SVGIG, per germline (reference sequence). V was clipped by 5 bases and J by 6 bases, with 19 bases between them. The CDR3 has 14 residues. The study, taken as a whole, reports: Peak circulating GvH clone levels tracked with early post-transplant HvG declines. Recipient-marrow GvH clones were detected, some having first appeared in ileum or blood.

The chain recombines TRBV30 with TRBJ1-1; D is uncertain. The material sequenced was unstimulated CD8+ T cells sorted from spleen or lymph node cells, taken before intestinal transplant. The source of this sequence is a human donor who received an intestinal transplant. In DNA, the CDR3 is TGTGCCTGGGTTTATCCGGGAATTTTCCCTGAAGCTTTCTTT. This codes for CAWVYPGIFPEAFF.